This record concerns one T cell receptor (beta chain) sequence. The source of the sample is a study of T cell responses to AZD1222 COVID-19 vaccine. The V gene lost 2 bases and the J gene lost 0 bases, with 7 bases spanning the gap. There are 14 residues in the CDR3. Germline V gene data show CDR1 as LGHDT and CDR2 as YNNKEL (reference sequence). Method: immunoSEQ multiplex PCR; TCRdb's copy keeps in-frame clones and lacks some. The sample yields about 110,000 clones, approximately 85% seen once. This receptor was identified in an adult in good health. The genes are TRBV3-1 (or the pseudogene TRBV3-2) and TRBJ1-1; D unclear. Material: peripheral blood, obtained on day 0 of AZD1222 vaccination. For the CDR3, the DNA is TGTGCCAGCAGCCAATTGACGGTGAACACTGAAGCTTTCTTT. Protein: CASSQLTVNTEAFF.